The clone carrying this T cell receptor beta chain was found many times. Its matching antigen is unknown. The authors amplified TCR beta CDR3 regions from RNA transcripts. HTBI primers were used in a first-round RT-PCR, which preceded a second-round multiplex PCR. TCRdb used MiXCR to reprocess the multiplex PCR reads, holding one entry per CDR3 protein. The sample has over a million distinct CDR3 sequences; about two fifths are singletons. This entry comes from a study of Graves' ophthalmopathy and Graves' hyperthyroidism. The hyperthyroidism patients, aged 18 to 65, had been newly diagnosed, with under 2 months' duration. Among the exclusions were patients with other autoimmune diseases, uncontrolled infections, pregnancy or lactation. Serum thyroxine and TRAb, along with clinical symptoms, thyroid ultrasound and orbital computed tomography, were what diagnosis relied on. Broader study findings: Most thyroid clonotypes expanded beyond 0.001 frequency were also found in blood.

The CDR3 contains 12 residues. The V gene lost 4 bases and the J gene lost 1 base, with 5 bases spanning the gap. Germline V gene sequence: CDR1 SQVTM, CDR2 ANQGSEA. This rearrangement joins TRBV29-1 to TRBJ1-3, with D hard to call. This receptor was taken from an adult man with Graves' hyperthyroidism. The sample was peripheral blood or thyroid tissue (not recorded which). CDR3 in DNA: TGCAGCGTTGGGGGTTCTGGAAACACCATATATTTT. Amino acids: CSVGGSGNTIYF.